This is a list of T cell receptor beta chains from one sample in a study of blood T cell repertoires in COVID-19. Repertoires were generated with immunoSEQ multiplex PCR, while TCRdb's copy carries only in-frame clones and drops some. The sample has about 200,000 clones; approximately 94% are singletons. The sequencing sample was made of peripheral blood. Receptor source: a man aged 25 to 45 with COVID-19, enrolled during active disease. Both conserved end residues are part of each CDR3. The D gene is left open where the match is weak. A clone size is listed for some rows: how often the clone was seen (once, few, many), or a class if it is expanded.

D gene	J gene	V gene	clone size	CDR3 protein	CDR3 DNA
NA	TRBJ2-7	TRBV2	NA	CASSESGAGSYEQYF	TGTGCCAGCAGTGAATCAGGGGCCGGCTCCTACGAGCAGTACTTC
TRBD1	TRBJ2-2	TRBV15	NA	CATSGQENTGELFF	TGTGCCACCAGCGGACAGGAGAACACCGGGGAGCTGTTTTTT
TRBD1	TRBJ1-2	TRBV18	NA	CASSPRDRGFYGYTF	TGTGCCAGCTCACCCCGGGACAGGGGTTTCTATGGCTACACCTTC
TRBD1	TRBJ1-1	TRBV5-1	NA	CASSFSGQGMEAFF	TGCGCCAGCAGCTTTAGTGGACAGGGGATGGAAGCTTTCTTT
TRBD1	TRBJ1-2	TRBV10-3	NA	CAITGEANYGYTF	TGTGCCATAACAGGGGAAGCTAACTATGGCTACACCTTC
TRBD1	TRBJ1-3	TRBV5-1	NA	CASSLQGSGNTIYF	TGCGCCAGCAGCTTACAGGGGTCTGGAAACACCATATATTTT
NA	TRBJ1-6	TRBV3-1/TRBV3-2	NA	CASSQEGGGGSPLHF	TGTGCCAGCAGCCAAGAGGGGGGAGGGGGTTCACCCCTCCACTTT
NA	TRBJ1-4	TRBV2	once	CASSGQLNEKLFF	TGTGCCAGCAGTGGACAGCTAAATGAAAAACTGTTTTTT
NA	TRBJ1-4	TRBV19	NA	CASNTGDYEKLFF	TGTGCCAGTAATACAGGAGACTATGAAAAACTGTTTTTT
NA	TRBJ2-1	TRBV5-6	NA	CASSGGFDEQFF	TGTGCCAGCAGCGGGGGCTTTGATGAGCAGTTCTTC
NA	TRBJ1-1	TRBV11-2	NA	CASSPAGVSTMNTEAFF	TGTGCCAGCAGCCCGGCGGGGGTCAGCACCATGAACACTGAAGCTTTCTTT
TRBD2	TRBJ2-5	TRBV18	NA	CASSPAGGPQETQYF	TGTGCCAGCTCACCCGCGGGGGGGCCGCAAGAGACCCAGTACTTC
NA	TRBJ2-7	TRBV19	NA	CASSIAGVHEQYF	TGTGCCAGTAGTATTGCAGGGGTACACGAGCAGTACTTC
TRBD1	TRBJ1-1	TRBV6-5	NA	CASSYSTRGLTEAFF	TGTGCCAGCAGTTACTCGACCAGGGGGCTTACTGAAGCTTTCTTT
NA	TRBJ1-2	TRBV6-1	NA	CASSEDGQSYGYTF	TGTGCCAGCAGTGAAGACGGACAGTCCTATGGCTACACCTTC
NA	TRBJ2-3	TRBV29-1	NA	CSVGPGGLDTQYF	TGCAGCGTTGGTCCGGGGGGCCTCGATACGCAGTATTTT
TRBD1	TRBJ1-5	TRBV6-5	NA	CASRRTDRDNQPQHF	TGTGCCAGCAGGAGAACCGACAGGGATAATCAGCCCCAGCATTTT
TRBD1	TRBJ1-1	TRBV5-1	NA	CASSDQTGGRTEAFF	TGCGCCAGCAGCGACCAGACAGGGGGACGGACTGAAGCTTTCTTT
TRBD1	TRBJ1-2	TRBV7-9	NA	CASSWDRDYGYTF	TGTGCCAGCAGCTGGGACAGGGACTATGGCTACACCTTC
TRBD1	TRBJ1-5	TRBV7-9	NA	CASSPPGGQPQHF	TGTGCCAGCAGCCCACCAGGGGGGCAGCCCCAGCATTTT
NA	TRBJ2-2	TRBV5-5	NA	CASSLRGQQNTGELFF	TGTGCCAGCAGCTTGAGAGGGCAGCAGAACACCGGGGAGCTGTTTTTT
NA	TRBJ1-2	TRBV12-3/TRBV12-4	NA	CASRPTEGGYTF	TGTGCCAGCAGGCCCACAGAAGGTGGCTACACCTTC
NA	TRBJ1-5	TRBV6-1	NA	CASSELADNQPQHF	TGTGCCAGCAGTGAACTCGCAGACAATCAGCCCCAGCATTTT
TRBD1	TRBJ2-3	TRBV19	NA	CASRTGTGFPDTQYF	TGTGCCAGTAGGACCGGGACAGGGTTCCCAGATACGCAGTATTTT
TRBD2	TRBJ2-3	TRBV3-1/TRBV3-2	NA	CASSRSGGAVDTQYF	TGTGCCAGCAGCCGTAGCGGGGGGGCCGTAGATACGCAGTATTTT
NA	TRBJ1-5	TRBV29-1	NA	CSVVSGANQPQHF	TGCAGCGTTGTATCTGGGGCCAATCAGCCCCAGCATTTT
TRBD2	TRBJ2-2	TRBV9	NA	CASSVEGGLAAGELFF	TGTGCCAGCAGCGTAGAAGGAGGGCTAGCGGCCGGGGAGCTGTTTTTT
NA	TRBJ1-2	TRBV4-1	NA	CASSQDPGDNYGYTF	TGCGCCAGCAGCCAAGACCCGGGAGATAACTATGGCTACACCTTC
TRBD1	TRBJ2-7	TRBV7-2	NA	CASSWTGITYEQYF	TGTGCCAGCAGCTGGACAGGGATAACCTACGAGCAGTACTTC
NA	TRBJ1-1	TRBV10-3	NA	CAIIQDGGVPEAFF	TGTGCCATCATCCAAGACGGCGGGGTACCTGAAGCTTTCTTT
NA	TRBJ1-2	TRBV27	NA	CASTQAGEYGYTF	TGTGCCAGCACTCAGGCAGGGGAATATGGCTACACCTTC
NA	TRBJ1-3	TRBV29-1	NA	CSVEGTPYSGNTIYF	TGCAGCGTTGAAGGGACACCTTACTCTGGAAACACCATATATTTT
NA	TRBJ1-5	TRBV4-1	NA	CASSQDRPLPQHF	TGCGCCAGCAGCCAAGATCGGCCACTACCCCAGCATTTT
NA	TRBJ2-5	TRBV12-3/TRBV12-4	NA	CASSLSRAETQYF	TGTGCCAGCAGTTTGAGCAGGGCCGAGACCCAGTACTTC
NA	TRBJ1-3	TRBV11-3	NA	CASSLSTIYF	TGTGCCAGCAGCTTGAGTACCATATATTTT
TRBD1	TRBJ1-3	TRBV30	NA	CASGTGGGNTIYF	TGTGCCTCCGGGACAGGCGGAGGAAACACCATATATTTT
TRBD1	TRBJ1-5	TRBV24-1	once	CATSDSQGNQPQHF	TGTGCCACCAGTGATTCACAGGGGAATCAGCCCCAGCATTTT
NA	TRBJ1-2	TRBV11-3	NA	CASSLGSAGDGYTF	TGTGCCAGCAGCTTAGGTTCGGCAGGGGATGGCTACACCTTC
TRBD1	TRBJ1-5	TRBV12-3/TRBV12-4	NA	CASRGQGSQPQHF	TGTGCCAGCAGGGGACAGGGCAGTCAGCCCCAGCATTTT
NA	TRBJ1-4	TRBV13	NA	CASSFSPNEKLFF	TGTGCCAGCAGCTTTAGCCCTAATGAAAAACTGTTTTTT
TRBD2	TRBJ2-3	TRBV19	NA	CASSRGLAGSTDTQYF	TGTGCCAGTAGTAGGGGACTAGCGGGGTCCACAGATACGCAGTATTTT
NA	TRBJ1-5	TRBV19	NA	CASSPISGPLGNQPQHF	TGTGCCAGTAGTCCTATCTCGGGTCCCTTGGGCAATCAGCCCCAGCATTTT
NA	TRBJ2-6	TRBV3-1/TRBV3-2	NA	CASTPSSGANVLTF	TGTGCCAGCACCCCGAGCTCTGGGGCCAACGTCCTGACTTTC
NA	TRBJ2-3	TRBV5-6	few	CASSSWGLYTDTQYF	TGTGCCAGCAGCTCCTGGGGACTTTACACAGATACGCAGTATTTT
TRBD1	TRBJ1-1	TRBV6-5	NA	CASSALGGADTEAFF	TGTGCCAGCAGCGCCTTAGGGGGCGCGGACACTGAAGCTTTCTTT
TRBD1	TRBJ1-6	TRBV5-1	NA	CASRDRNNSPLHF	TGCGCCAGCAGGGACAGGAATAATTCACCCCTCCACTTT
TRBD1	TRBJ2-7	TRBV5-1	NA	CASSATGTELYEQYF	TGCGCCAGCAGCGCAACCGGGACAGAGCTTTACGAGCAGTACTTC
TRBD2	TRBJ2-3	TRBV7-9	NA	CASSHTPGLHTDTQYF	TGTGCCAGCAGCCACACTCCGGGACTACACACAGATACGCAGTATTTT
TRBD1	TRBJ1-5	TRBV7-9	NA	CASSGTEYSNQPQHF	TGTGCCAGCAGCGGGACAGAGTATAGCAATCAGCCCCAGCATTTT
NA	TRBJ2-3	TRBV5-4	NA	CASSLEGGRGTDTQYF	TGTGCCAGCAGCTTGGAGGGTGGCAGGGGCACAGATACGCAGTATTTT
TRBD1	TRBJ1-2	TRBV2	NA	CASTGQGAVYGYTF	TGTGCCAGCACTGGGCAGGGGGCTGTCTATGGCTACACCTTC
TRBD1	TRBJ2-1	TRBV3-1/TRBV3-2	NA	CASSQRGGTGGNEQFF	TGTGCCAGCAGCCAAAGGGGCGGGACAGGGGGCAATGAGCAGTTCTTC
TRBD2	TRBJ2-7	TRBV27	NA	CASSSDPTGGGWDEQYF	TGTGCCAGCAGTTCTGACCCTACCGGGGGGGGCTGGGACGAGCAGTACTTC
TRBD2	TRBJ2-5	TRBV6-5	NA	CASSYPSGGLGETQYF	TGTGCCAGCAGTTACCCTAGCGGGGGACTGGGAGAGACCCAGTACTTC
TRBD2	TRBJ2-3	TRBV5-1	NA	CASSPRLAGGTDTQYF	TGCGCCAGCAGCCCCAGACTAGCGGGGGGCACAGATACGCAGTATTTT
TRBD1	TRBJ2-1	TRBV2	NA	CASRATGSPYNEQFF	TGTGCCAGCAGGGCGACAGGGTCCCCCTACAATGAGCAGTTCTTC
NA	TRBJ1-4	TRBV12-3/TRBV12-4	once	CASSDGENEKLFF	TGTGCCAGCAGTGACGGAGAGAATGAAAAACTGTTTTTT